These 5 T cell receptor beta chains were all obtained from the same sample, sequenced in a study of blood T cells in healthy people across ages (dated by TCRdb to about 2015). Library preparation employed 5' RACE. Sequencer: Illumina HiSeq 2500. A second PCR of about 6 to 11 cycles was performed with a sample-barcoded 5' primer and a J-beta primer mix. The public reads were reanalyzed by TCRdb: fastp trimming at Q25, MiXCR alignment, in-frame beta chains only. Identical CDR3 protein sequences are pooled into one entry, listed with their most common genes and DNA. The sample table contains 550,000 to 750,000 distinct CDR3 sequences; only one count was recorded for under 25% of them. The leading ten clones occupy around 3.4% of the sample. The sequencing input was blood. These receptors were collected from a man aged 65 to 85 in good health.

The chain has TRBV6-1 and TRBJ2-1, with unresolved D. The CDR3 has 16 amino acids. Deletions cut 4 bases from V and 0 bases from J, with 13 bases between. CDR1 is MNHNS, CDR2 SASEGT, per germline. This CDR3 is CASSVSGSNSYNEQFF. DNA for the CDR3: TGTGCCAGCAGTGTGTCAGGATCCAACTCCTACAATGAGCAGTTCTTC.

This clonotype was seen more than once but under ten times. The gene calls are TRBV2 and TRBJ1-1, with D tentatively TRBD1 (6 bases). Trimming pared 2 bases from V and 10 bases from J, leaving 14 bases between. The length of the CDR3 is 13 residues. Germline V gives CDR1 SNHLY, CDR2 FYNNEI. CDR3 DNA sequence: TGTGCCAGCAGTGAATCAACAGGGTATACAGCTTTCTTT. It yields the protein CASSESTGYTAFF.

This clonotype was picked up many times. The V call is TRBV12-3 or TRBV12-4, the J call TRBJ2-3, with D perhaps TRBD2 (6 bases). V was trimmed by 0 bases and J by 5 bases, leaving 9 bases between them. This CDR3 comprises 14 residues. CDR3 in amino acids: CASSLAGGGDTQYF. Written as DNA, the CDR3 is TGTGCCAGCAGTTTAGCGGGGGGTGGAGATACGCAGTATTTT.

The CDR3 protein is CASSPWSTHGELFF. CDR3 sequence (DNA): TGTGCCAGCAGCCCCTGGTCCACCCACGGGGAGCTGTTTTTT. V usage is TRBV7-9 and J usage is TRBJ2-2; no reliable D call. V lost 5 bases and J lost 7, with 14 bases in between. The CDR3 extends over 14 amino acids. CDR1 and CDR2 from the germline V gene are SEHNR and FQNEAQ (reference sequence).

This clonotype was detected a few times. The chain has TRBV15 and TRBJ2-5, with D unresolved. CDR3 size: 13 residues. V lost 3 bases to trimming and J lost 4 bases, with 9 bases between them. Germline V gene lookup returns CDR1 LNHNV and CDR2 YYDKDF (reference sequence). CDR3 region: CATSSDLGETQYF. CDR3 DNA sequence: TGTGCCACCAGCAGCGACTTGGGAGAGACCCAGTACTTC. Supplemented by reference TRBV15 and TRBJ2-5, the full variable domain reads DAMVIQNPRYQVTQFGKPVTLSCSQTLNHNVMYWYQQKSSQAPKLLFHYYDKDFNNEADTPDNFQSRRPNTSFCFLDIRSPGLGDTAMYLCATSSDLGETQYFGPGTRLLVL.